A single T cell receptor (beta chain) is shown here with its context. Its antigen is not identified. V shed 6 bases and J shed 1 base, with 7 bases lying between them. The CDR3 has 13 amino acids. CDR1 is MDHEN and CDR2 is SYDVKM in the germline V gene. Naive CD4+ T cells were purified with Tregs depleted by CD25. Full-length variable regions came from constant-region reverse primers plus semi-nested Nested Universal Primer A PCR. TCRdb reanalysed the 5' RACE reads using MiXCR and keeps one entry per CDR3 protein. The sample yields about 40,000 distinct CDR3 sequences, 15% to 20% seen once. Findings of the study overall: Tumor memory CD4+ T cell TCR gene usage clustered with blood and lymph node memory CD4+ cells and lymph node naive CD4+ cells. Tumor Tregs overlapped most with tumor, then blood, naive CD4+ cells.

V and J are TRBV28 and TRBJ1-5; possibly TRBD1 for D (5 bases). The sequencing sample was made of naive CD4+ T cells sorted from a lymph node. Subset of the sample: naive CD4+ T cells, CD4+CD45RA+CD25-. This sequence originates from a female donor with breast cancer. DNA of the CDR3: TGTGCCAGCAGACGGGACAGCAATCAGCCCCAGCATTTT. Its protein is CASRRDSNQPQHF.